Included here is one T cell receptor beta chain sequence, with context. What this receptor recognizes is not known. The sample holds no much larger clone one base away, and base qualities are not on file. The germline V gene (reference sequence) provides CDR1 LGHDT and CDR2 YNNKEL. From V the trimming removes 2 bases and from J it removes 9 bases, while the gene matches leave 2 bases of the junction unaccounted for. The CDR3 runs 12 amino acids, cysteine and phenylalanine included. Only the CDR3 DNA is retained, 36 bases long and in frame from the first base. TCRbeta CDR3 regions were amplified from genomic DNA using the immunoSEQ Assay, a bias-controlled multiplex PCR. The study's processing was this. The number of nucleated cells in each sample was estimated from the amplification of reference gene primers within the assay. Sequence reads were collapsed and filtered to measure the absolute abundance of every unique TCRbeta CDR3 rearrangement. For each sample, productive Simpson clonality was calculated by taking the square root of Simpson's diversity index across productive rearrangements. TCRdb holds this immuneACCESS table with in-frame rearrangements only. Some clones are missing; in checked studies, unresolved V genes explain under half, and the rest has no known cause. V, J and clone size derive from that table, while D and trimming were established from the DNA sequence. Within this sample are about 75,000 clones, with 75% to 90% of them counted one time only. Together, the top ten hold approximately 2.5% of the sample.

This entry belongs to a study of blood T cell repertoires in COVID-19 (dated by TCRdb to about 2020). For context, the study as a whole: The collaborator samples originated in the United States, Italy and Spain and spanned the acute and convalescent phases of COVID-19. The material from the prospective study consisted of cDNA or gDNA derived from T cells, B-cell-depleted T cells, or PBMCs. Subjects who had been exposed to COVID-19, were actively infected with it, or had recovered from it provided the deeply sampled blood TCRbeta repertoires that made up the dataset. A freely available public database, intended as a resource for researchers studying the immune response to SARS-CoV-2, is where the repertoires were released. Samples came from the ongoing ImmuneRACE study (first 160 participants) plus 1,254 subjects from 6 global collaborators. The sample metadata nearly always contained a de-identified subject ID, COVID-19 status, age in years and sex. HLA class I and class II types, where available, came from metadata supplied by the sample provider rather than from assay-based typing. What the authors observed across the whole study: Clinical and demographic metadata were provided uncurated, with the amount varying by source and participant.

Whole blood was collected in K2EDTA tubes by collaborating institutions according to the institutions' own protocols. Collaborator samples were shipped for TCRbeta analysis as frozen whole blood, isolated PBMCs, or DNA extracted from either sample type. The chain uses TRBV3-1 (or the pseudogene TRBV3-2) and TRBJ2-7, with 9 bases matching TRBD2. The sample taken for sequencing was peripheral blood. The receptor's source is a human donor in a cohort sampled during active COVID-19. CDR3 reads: CASSQWTSVQYF. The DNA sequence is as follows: TGTGCCAGCAGCCAATGGACTAGCGTGCAGTACTTC.